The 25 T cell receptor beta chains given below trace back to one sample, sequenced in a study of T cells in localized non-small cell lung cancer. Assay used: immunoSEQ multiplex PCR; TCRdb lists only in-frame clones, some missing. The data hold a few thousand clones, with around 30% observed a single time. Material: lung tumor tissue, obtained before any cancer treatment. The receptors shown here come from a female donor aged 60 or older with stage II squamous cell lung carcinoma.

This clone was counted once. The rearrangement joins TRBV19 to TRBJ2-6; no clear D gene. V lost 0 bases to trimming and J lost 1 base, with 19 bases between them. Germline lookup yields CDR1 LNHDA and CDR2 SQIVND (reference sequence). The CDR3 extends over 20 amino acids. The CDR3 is CASSIDRAQGRWSGANVLTF. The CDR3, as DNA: TGTGCCAGTAGTATAGATCGAGCGCAAGGCCGATGGTCTGGGGCCAACGTCCTGACTTTC.

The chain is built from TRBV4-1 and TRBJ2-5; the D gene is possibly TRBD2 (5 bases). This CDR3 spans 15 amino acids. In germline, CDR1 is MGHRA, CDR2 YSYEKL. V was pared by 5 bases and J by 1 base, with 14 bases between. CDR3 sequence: CASSTLPGSQETQYF. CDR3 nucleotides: TGCGCCAGCAGCACCCTCCCGGGGAGCCAAGAGACCCAGTACTTC.

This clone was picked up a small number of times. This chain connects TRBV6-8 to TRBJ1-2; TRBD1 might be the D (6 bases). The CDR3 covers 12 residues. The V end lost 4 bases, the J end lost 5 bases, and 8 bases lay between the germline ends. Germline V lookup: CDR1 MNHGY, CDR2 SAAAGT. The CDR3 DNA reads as TGTGCCAGCAGTTCACAGGGTTATGGCTACACCTTC. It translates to CASSSQGYGYTF.

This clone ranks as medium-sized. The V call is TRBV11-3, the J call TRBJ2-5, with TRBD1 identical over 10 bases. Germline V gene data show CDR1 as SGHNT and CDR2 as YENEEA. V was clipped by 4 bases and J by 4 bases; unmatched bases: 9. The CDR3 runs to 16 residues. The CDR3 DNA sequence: TGTGCCAGCAGCTCGCAACCGGACAGGGGGGGAGAGACCCAGTACTTC. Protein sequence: CASSSQPDRGGETQYF.

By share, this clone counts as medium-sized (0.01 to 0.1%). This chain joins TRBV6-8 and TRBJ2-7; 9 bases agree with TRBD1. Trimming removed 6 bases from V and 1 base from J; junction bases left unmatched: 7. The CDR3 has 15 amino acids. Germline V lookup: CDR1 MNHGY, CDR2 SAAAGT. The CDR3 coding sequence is TGTGCCAGCAGACGGGGGACAGGGCTATCCTACGAGCAGTACTTC. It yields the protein CASRRGTGLSYEQYF.

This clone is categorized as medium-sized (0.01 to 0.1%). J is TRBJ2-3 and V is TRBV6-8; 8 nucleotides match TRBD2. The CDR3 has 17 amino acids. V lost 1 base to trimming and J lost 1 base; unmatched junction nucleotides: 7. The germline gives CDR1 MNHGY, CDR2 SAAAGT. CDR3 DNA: TGTGCCAGCAGTTACTTAAGGACTAGCACCGGCACAGATACGCAGTATTTT. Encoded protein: CASSYLRTSTGTDTQYF.

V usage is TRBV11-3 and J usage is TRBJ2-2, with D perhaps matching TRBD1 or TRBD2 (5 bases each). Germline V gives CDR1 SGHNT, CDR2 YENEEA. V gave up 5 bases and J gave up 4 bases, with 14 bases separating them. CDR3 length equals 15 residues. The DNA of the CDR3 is TGTGCCAGCAGCCCCAGCAGGGCGGGCACCGGGGAGCTGTTTTTT. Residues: CASSPSRAGTGELFF.

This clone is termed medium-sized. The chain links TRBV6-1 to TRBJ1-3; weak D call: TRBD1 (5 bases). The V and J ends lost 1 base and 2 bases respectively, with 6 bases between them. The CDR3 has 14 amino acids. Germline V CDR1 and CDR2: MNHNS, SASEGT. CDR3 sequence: CASSEGGAGNTIYF. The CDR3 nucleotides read TGTGCCAGCAGTGAAGGAGGGGCTGGAAACACCATATATTTT.

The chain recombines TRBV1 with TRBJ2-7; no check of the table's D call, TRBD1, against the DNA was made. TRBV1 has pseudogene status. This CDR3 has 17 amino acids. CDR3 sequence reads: CASRQRETGAPSYEQYF. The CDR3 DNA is TGCGCCAGCAGACAAAGAGAAACAGGGGCACCCTCCTACGAGCAGTACTTC.

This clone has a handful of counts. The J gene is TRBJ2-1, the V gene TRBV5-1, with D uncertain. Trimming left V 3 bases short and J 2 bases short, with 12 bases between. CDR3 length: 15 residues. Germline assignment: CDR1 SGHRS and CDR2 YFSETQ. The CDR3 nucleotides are TGCGCCAGCAGCTCTCTCGCCTCAGCCTACAATGAGCAGTTCTTC. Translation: CASSSLASAYNEQFF.

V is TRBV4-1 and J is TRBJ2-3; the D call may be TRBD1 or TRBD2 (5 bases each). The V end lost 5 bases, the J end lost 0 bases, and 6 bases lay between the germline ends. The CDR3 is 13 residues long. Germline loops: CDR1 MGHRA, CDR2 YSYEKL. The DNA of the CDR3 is TGCGCCAGCAGCGAGGGGAGCACAGATACGCAGTATTTT. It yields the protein CASSEGSTDTQYF.

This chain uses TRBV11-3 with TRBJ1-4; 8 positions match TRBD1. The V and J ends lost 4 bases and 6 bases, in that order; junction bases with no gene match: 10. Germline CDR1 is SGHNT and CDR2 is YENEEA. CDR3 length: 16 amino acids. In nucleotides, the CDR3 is TGTGCCAGCAGCTCAGAGACAGGGGCGGCCTATGAAAAACTGTTTTTT. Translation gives CASSSETGAAYEKLFF.

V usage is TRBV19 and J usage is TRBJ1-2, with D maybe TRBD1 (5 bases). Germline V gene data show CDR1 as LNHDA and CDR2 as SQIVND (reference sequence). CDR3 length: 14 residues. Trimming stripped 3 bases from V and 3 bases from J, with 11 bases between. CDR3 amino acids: CASSIDQGHYGYTF. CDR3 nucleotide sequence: TGTGCCAGTAGTATCGATCAGGGTCACTATGGCTACACCTTC.

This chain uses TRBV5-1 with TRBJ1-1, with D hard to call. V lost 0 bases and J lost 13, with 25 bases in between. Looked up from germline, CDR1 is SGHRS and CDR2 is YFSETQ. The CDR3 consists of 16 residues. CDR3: CASSLAGWRLVGWDFF. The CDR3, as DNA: TGCGCCAGCAGCTTGGCAGGATGGAGGTTAGTTGGTTGGGATTTCTTT.

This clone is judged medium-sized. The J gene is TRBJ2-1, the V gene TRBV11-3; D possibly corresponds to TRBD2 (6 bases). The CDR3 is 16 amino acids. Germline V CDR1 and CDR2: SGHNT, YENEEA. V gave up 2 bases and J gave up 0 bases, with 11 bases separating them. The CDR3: CASSLIGGTSYNEQFF. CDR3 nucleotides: TGTGCCAGCAGCTTAATTGGGGGGACCTCCTACAATGAGCAGTTCTTC.

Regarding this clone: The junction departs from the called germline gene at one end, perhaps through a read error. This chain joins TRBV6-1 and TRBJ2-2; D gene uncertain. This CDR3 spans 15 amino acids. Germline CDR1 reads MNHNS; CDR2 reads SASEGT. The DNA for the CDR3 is TGTGCCATCAGTGAAGAAGGAATGTCAACCGGGGAGCTGTTTTTT. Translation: CAISEEGMSTGELFF.

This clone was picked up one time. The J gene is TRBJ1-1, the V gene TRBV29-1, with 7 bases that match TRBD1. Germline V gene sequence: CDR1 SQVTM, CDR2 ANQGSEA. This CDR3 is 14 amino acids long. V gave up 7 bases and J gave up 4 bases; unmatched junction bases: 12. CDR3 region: CSAPGGPRGTEAFF. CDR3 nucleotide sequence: TGCAGCGCGCCAGGGGGGCCTCGTGGCACTGAAGCTTTCTTT. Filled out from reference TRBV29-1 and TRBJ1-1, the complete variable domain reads SAVISQKPSRDICQRGTSLTIQCQVDSQVTMMFWYRQQPGQSLTLIATANQGSEATYESGFVIDKFPISRPNLTFSTLTVSNMSPEDSSIYLCSAPGGPRGTEAFFGQGTRLTVV.

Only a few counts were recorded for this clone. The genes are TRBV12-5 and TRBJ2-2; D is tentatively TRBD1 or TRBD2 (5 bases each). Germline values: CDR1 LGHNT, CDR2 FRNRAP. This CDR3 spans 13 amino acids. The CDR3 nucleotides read TGTGCCAGCACCACCGGGACGGGCGGGGAGCTGTTTTTT. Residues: CASTTGTGGELFF. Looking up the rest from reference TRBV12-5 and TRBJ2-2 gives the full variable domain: DARVTQTPRHKVTEMGQEVTMRCQPILGHNTVFWYRQTMMQGLELLAYFRNRAPLDDSGMPKDRFSAEMPDATLATLKIQPSEPRDSAVYFCASTTGTGGELFFGEGSRLTVL.

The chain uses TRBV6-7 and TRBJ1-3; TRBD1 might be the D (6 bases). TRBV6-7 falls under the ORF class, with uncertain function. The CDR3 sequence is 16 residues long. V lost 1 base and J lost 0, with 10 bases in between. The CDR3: CASSYFTGSSGNTIYF. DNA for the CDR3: TGTGCCAGCAGTTACTTCACAGGGAGCTCTGGAAACACCATATATTTT.

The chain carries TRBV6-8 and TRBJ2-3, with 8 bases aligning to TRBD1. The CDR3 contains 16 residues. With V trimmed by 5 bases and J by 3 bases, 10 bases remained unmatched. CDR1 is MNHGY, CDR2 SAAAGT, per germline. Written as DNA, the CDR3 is TGTGCCAGCAGTCGTCCCCAGGGGGCACGTACAGATACGCAGTATTTT. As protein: CASSRPQGARTDTQYF.

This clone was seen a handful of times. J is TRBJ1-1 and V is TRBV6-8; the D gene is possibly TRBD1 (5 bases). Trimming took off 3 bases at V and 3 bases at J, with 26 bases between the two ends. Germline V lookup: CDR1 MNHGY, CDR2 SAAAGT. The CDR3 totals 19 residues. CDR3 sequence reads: CASSYNPYRDLTLDTEAFF. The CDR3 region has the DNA TGTGCCAGCAGTTATAACCCCTACCGGGACCTCACTCTTGACACTGAAGCTTTCTTT.

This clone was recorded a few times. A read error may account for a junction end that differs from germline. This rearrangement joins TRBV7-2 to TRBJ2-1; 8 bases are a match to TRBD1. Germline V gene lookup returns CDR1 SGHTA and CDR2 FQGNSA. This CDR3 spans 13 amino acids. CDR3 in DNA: TGTGCCAGCAGCCAATCCCCTGGACAGGGTCTTCTCTTC. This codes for CASSQSPGQGLLF.

The CDR3 sequence is CASSYSGIFVKTQYF. The DNA of the CDR3 is TGTGCCAGCAGTTACTCTGGTATCTTTGTGAAGACCCAGTACTTC. V and J are TRBV6-8 and TRBJ2-5; D call uncertain. Trimming removed 0 bases from V and 6 bases from J, with 14 bases in between. The CDR3 totals 15 residues. From germline, CDR1 is MNHGY and CDR2 SAAAGT.

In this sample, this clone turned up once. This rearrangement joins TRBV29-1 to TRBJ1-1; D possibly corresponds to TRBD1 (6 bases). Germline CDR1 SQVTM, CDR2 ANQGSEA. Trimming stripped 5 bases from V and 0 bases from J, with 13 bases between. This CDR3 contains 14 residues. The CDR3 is CSVPSGGLNTEAFF. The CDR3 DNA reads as TGCAGCGTTCCCAGCGGGGGGCTGAACACTGAAGCTTTCTTT.

The CDR3 region has the DNA TGTGCCAGTAGTACCTTGGGACAGGGGGGCTACACCTTC. Its translation is CASSTLGQGGYTF. The chain combines TRBV19 with TRBJ1-2; 10 nucleotides match TRBD1. Germline V lookup: CDR1 LNHDA, CDR2 SQIVND (reference sequence). V lost 4 bases and J lost 8; bases outside the gene matches: 4. This CDR3 is built from 13 residues.